This T cell receptor (beta chain) was captured by sequencing in a study of siplizumab effects on memory and regulatory T cells (dated by TCRdb to the late 2010s). Some background on the complete study: The study looked at the effect of siplizumab, an anti-CD2 antibody, on alloreactive T-cell subsets in allogeneic mixed lymphocyte reactions made from human PBMCs. The investigation overall reported the following: In reactions with siplizumab, an average of approximately 69% of mappable alloreactive CD4+ clones were Treg-derived, compared with roughly 26% in control reactions. The cumulative frequency of alloreactive sequences that could be traced back to unstimulated CD4+ memory T cells was significantly reduced by siplizumab. Compared with memory T cells, unstimulated naive T cells appeared more diverse, and naive cells seemed to make a substantial contribution to the alloresponse. Roughly 75-97% of proliferating CD4+ or CD8+ clones could not be assigned a naive or memory phenotype. The suppressive function of proliferating Tregs from siplizumab cultures was not functionally confirmed. Because sequences at frequencies below about 10^-5 were poorly captured, only a minor fraction of alloreactive clones could be mapped back to unstimulated subsets.

Library creation used the immunoSEQ multiplex PCR assay. The deep sequencing platform assayed around 94,000 TCR templates per sample. Genomic DNA extracted from sorted T cells was used for TCRbeta CDR3 sequencing. On the authors' methods: Clonal analysis of TCRbeta CDR3 data was done in the R programming language. Alloreactive CD4+ and CD8+ clones were defined by comparing unstimulated samples with post-reaction CFSE-low samples. By matching sequences to the repertoires of sorted unstimulated Treg and non-Treg cells, each alloreactive CD4+ clone was assigned a regulatory or non-regulatory origin. What TCRdb holds here is the immuneACCESS table cut down to in-frame rearrangements. Part of the clones is not present; checked against another copy, under half of the missing clones reflect an unresolved V gene, and the others are unexplained. That table furnishes V, J and clone size, whereas the DNA furnished D and trimming. The sample has over 65,000 clones on record, 93% of them singletons. The ten largest clones take up 4% to 5.5% of the sample.

From cysteine to phenylalanine, the CDR3 is 15 amino acids long. CDR3 DNA only is kept here, 45 bases in frame from base 1. At the junction V is shortened by 3 bases and J by 5 bases; bases outside the gene matches: 6. CDR1 and CDR2, per the germline V gene, are ENHRY and SYGVKD. In regard to this clone: Its target antigen remains unknown. Base qualities are not recorded, but no much larger clone differs from it by a single base.

Sorted unstimulated T cells and proliferating T cells recovered from mixed lymphocyte reactions were subjected to TCRbeta CDR3 sequencing. Fresh whole blood from fewer than 11 HLA-typed healthy donors served as the source for isolating PBMCs. The source material was CD8+ T cells sorted from blood. The TCR comes from a human donor in good health. This sequence uses TRBV10-3 and TRBJ1-4, and 7 bases in between align with TRBD1. The DNA sequence follows: TGTGCCATCAGTGACCCGACAGGGACGAATGAAAAACTGTTTTTT. It specifies CAISDPTGTNEKLFF.